One and the same sample provided the 8 T cell receptor beta chains below, sequenced in a study of blood T cell repertoires in COVID-19. TCRdb keeps only in-frame clones here, not all; method: immunoSEQ multiplex PCR. The sample consists of 100,000 to 150,000 clones, approximately 87% of them appearing once. The sequenced sample consisted of peripheral blood. The source is a woman aged 55-70 years with acute or convalescent COVID-19.

The chain carries TRBV13 and TRBJ2-1, with 8 bases fitting TRBD2. V trimming: 8 bases; J trimming: 3 bases; junction bases outside the gene matches: 6. Germline loops: CDR1 PRHDT, CDR2 FYEKMQ (reference sequence). The CDR3 is 14 amino acids. Written as DNA, the CDR3 is TGTGCCAGCTTAGCGGGAAACGTCTACAATGAGCAGTTCTTC. Translating gives CASLAGNVYNEQFF.

The chain carries TRBV3-1 (or the pseudogene TRBV3-2) and TRBJ1-1; 11 bases line up with TRBD1. The trim removed 9 bases at V and 0 bases at J, leaving 6 bases unmatched. The CDR3 is 15 residues long. CDR1 is LGHDT, CDR2 YNNKEL, per germline (reference sequence). In nucleotides, the CDR3 is TGTGCCAGTCGGGACAGGGGGGTAATGAACACTGAAGCTTTCTTT. Residues: CASRDRGVMNTEAFF.

J is TRBJ1-1 and V is TRBV24-1, with D hard to call. CDR1 and CDR2 from the germline V gene are KGHDR and SFDVKD. The CDR3 has 13 amino acids. Trimming left V 4 bases short and J 8 bases short, with 13 bases between. CDR3 bases: TGTGCCACCAGTGAAGGTGGGGAGGCCGAAGCTTTCTTT. As protein: CATSEGGEAEAFF.

The J gene is TRBJ2-2, the V gene TRBV3-1 (or the pseudogene TRBV3-2), with 10 bases identical to TRBD2. After removal of 4 bases from V and 4 bases from J, the junction contained 6 bases not matched to a gene. This CDR3 has 16 residues. Germline V gene lookup returns CDR1 LGHDT and CDR2 YNNKEL (reference sequence). The CDR3 region is CASSPLAGASTGELFF. The CDR3 nucleotides read TGTGCCAGCAGCCCTCTAGCGGGAGCGAGCACCGGGGAGCTGTTTTTT.

V usage is TRBV7-2 and J usage is TRBJ2-1, with D perhaps TRBD2 (5 bases). The V gene's germline CDR1 is SGHTA and CDR2 FQGNSA. The V and J ends lost 0 bases and 6 bases respectively, with 18 bases between them. CDR3 length: 17 amino acids. The CDR3 DNA follows: TGTGCCAGCAGCTTAGCGCCCTTGATGGCTAGCAGCAATGAGCAGTTCTTC. It is translated as CASSLAPLMASSNEQFF.

The gene calls are TRBV3-1 (or the pseudogene TRBV3-2) and TRBJ2-2; TRBD2 agrees at 9 bases. The CDR3 loop spans 16 amino acids. Germline V lookup: CDR1 LGHDT, CDR2 YNNKEL (reference sequence). Unmatched junction bases numbered 5, after V lost 4 bases and J lost 2 bases. The CDR3 reads CASSPRLAVNTGELFF. The CDR3 DNA follows: TGTGCCAGCAGCCCTAGACTAGCGGTAAACACCGGGGAGCTGTTTTTT.

This rearrangement joins TRBV6-2 or TRBV6-3 to TRBJ2-5; 13 nucleotides agree with TRBD2. The ends lost 0 bases at V and 5 bases at J; junction bases unmatched: 3. From germline, CDR1 is MNHEY and CDR2 SVGEGT. This CDR3 comprises 16 residues. The CDR3 coding sequence is TGTGCCAGCAGTTACTCTAGGGGACTAGCGGGGGAGACCCAGTACTTC. Translating it yields CASSYSRGLAGETQYF.

The rearrangement links TRBV5-1 to TRBJ2-2; a weak D match, TRBD2 (6 bases). The V gene lost 0 bases and the J gene lost 5 bases, with 8 bases spanning the gap. This CDR3 has 14 amino acids. The germline CDR1 and CDR2 sequences are SGHRS and YFSETQ. The CDR3 region is CASSLAGGTGELFF. CDR3 DNA sequence: TGCGCCAGCAGCTTGGCCGGAGGGACCGGGGAGCTGTTTTTT.